The T cell receptor (beta chain) under discussion was sequenced for a study of metastatic and nonmetastatic thyroid tumors. Study as a whole: It was across blood and tumor or nodule tissue from malignant and benign thyroid patients that repertoires were compared.

Comment on this clone: Its specificity is not known. Given a much more abundant clone one base away, this may be a read error.

TCRdb re-analyzed the PCR reads through MiXCR. Among fewer than 35,000 clones listed, 15% to 20% were seen once. Between the trimmed V and J ends, which lost 4 bases and 0 bases, there was a span of 9 bases. The CDR3 has 15 amino acids. Germline CDR1 is SGHDN and CDR2 is FVKESK. Not a single patient had been given any form of treatment at any point before undergoing thyroid surgery. Overall study results and limits: According to reports, the diversity of TCR beta was significantly higher in malignant thyroid tumors than in benign nodules, and this held in both blood and tumor samples.

Sequencing was performed on blood. The receptor comes from a female donor with papillary thyroid cancer or a benign thyroid nodule (not recorded which). Some clones in this sample may be carry-over from other donors' samples. V and J are TRBV14 and TRBJ2-2; maybe TRBD2 (5 bases). The CDR3 coding sequence is TGTGCCAGCAGCCTGGACTTGACGAACACCGGGGAGCTGTTTTTT. As protein: CASSLDLTNTGELFF.